This T cell receptor (beta chain) was found in a study of shared clonotypes between healthy human individuals. Trimming stripped 3 bases from V and 5 bases from J, with 11 bases between. Germline CDR1 reads SGHNT; CDR2 reads YENEEA. This CDR3 contains 14 residues. The assay was carried out at the deep level. The unsorted PBMC replicate PCRs were performed with about 300 ng DNA, around 29,000 T cell genomes. Sequencing used immunoSEQ multiplex PCR; TCRdb keeps in-frame clones, though not all of them. The sample lists fewer than 550,000 clones; 60% to 80% were seen once. Sequenced sample: PBMCs. This sequence joins TRBV11-3 and TRBJ2-1; the D call may be TRBD1 or TRBD2 (7 bases each). The receptor comes from a middle-aged woman in good health. Some clones in this sample may be carry-over from other donors' samples. Written as DNA, the CDR3 is TGTGCCAGCAGCTTTCAGGGGGGGGACAATGAGCAGTTCTTC. It encodes CASSFQGGDNEQFF.